The next 26 T cell receptor beta chains were all read from a single sample in a study of T cell clones after liver transplantation. TCRdb's table, derived via immunoSEQ multiplex PCR, lists solely in-frame clones and lacks some. The sample lists more than 95,000 clones; approximately 85% were seen once. The material was CD4+ T cells from blood, obtained before liver transplant. The receptors here all came from a human donor who received a liver transplant.

The genes are TRBV4-3 and TRBJ2-7; TRBD1 matches at 9 bases. Germline lookup yields CDR1 LGHNA and CDR2 YSLEER. V trimming: 8 bases; J trimming: 4 bases; junction bases outside the gene matches: 9. CDR3 length: 14 amino acids. The CDR3 DNA reads TGCGCCAGCCTAGGCGACAGGGGGATATACGAGCAGTACTTC. It yields the protein CASLGDRGIYEQYF.

The chain recombines TRBV13 with TRBJ2-1, with 14 bases aligning to TRBD2. The germline V gene has CDR1 PRHDT and CDR2 FYEKMQ (reference sequence). The junction had 8 bases not matched to a gene; V was cut back by 5 bases and J by 5 bases. The CDR3 extends over 17 amino acids. CDR3 DNA: TGTGCCAGCAGCCAGACTAGCGGGGGGGCCTTGAACAATGAGCAGTTCTTC. Protein: CASSQTSGGALNNEQFF.

This clone was seen just once. The gene calls are TRBV6-6 and TRBJ2-4, with 7 bases matching TRBD2. Losses at the gene ends were 6 bases for V and 1 base for J; bases not matched to a gene: 3. From germline, CDR1 is MNHNY and CDR2 SVGAGI (reference sequence). The CDR3 is 14 amino acids. CDR3 residues: CASRAGRAKNIQYF. Written as DNA, the CDR3 is TGTGCCAGCAGAGCCGGGAGGGCCAAAAACATTCAGTACTTC.

V and J are TRBV6-1 and TRBJ2-3, with D perhaps being TRBD1 or TRBD2 (5 bases each). This CDR3 is built from 14 residues. Per germline, CDR1 MNHNS and CDR2 SASEGT. V dropped 2 bases and J dropped 10 bases, with 16 bases sitting between them. The CDR3 sequence is CASSETSPGAPQYF. CDR3 in DNA: TGTGCCAGCAGTGAAACCAGTCCCGGGGCCCCGCAGTATTTT.

The chain couples TRBV28 to TRBJ1-2; no reliable D call. Germline CDR1 is MDHEN and CDR2 is SYDVKM. The V end lost 3 bases, the J end lost 5 bases, and 13 bases lay between the germline ends. CDR3 length equals 14 residues. CDR3 sequence (DNA): TGTGCCAGCAGTTTGGACCTCAGAAGGTATGGCTACACCTTC. This translates into CASSLDLRRYGYTF.

The chain employs TRBV19 and TRBJ1-5; TRBD1 is a possible D gene (5 bases). Germline assignment: CDR1 LNHDA and CDR2 SQIVND (reference sequence). The V and J ends lost 4 bases and 4 bases respectively, with 17 bases between them. The CDR3 runs to 16 residues. CDR3 loop: CASSTLTGGKNQPQHF. CDR3 bases: TGTGCCAGTAGTACCCTAACAGGTGGTAAGAATCAGCCCCAGCATTTT.

V usage is TRBV5-6 and J usage is TRBJ1-1, with 7 bases lining up with TRBD1. From germline, CDR1 is SGHDT and CDR2 YYEEEE. The V and J ends lost 3 bases and 1 base, in that order; junction bases with no gene match: 12. CDR3 length: 17 amino acids. DNA of the CDR3: TGTGCCAGCAGCTCGGGACAGTCCGCCCGGGCGAACACTGAAGCTTTCTTT. This sequence encodes CASSSGQSARANTEAFF.

V is TRBV5-6 and J is TRBJ1-5; tentative D call: TRBD1 (5 bases). Trimming removed 4 bases at V and 7 bases at J, with 21 bases between. Germline CDR1 reads SGHDT; CDR2 reads YYEEEE. This CDR3 contains 16 residues. DNA for the CDR3: TGTGCCAGCAGCCGCGGGCAAGGGGAGGCAGGGCAGCCCCAGCATTTT. It translates to CASSRGQGEAGQPQHF.

This clone occurred once. The rearrangement joins TRBV7-6 to TRBJ2-7; unclear D gene. Trimming removed 5 bases from V and 3 bases from J, with 14 bases in between. Looked up from germline, CDR1 is SGHVS and CDR2 is FNYEAQ. This CDR3 contains 14 residues. Written as DNA, the CDR3 is TGTGCCAGCAGCCCCCGGTCCGCCGGCTACGAGCAGTACTTC. Residues: CASSPRSAGYEQYF. Full variable domain (missing parts from reference TRBV7-6 and TRBJ2-7): GAGVSQSPRYKVTKRGQDVALRCDPISGHVSLYWYRQALGQGPEFLTYFNYEAQQDKSGLPNDRFSAERPEGSISTLTIQRTEQRDSAMYRCASSPRSAGYEQYFGPGTRLTVT.

This chain joins TRBV18 and TRBJ1-2; the D gene is possibly TRBD1 (5 bases). V was shortened by 3 bases and J by 4 bases, with 18 bases between the two germline ends. The germline V gene encodes CDR1 KGHSH and CDR2 LQKENI. The length of the CDR3 is 16 residues. The CDR3 spells CASSPGQAREGYGYTF. CDR3 nucleotide sequence: TGTGCCAGCTCACCGGGGCAGGCCCGAGAGGGCTATGGCTACACCTTC. Complete variable domain (other parts from reference TRBV18 and TRBJ1-2): NAGVMQNPRHLVRRRGQEARLRCSPMKGHSHVYWYRQLPEEGLKFMVYLQKENIIDESGMPKERFSAEFPKEGPSILRIQQVVRGDSAAYFCASSPGQAREGYGYTFGSGTRLTVV.

The J gene is TRBJ1-2, the V gene TRBV28, with D uncertain. CDR1 is MDHEN and CDR2 is SYDVKM in the germline V gene. CDR3 length: 13 residues. Trimming took off 5 bases at V and 6 bases at J, with 13 bases between the two ends. The DNA for the CDR3 is TGTGCCAGCAGTCCACCTGTGGAAGATGGCTACACCTTC. Protein sequence: CASSPPVEDGYTF.

The chain recombines TRBV7-2 with TRBJ1-1, with D tentatively TRBD1 (5 bases). Between the trimmed V and J ends, which lost 5 bases and 2 bases, there was a span of 12 bases. Germline lookup yields CDR1 SGHTA and CDR2 FQGNSA. This CDR3 is built from 14 residues. The CDR3 loop is CASSPMGLNTEAFF. For the CDR3, the DNA is TGTGCCAGCAGCCCCATGGGACTCAACACTGAAGCTTTCTTT.

This chain connects TRBV6-5 to TRBJ2-7; D is unresolved. The CDR3 runs to 11 residues. The V end was cut by 2 bases, the J end by 6 bases, with 5 bases between. Looked up from germline, CDR1 is MNHEY and CDR2 is SVGAGI. CDR3 amino acids: CASSYASEQYF. The CDR3 nucleotides read TGTGCCAGCAGTTACGCGTCCGAGCAGTACTTC.

The chain recombines TRBV2 with TRBJ1-2, with 7 bases fitting TRBD1. Trimming removed 6 bases from V and 5 bases from J; junction bases left unmatched: 12. Germline CDR1 reads SNHLY; CDR2 reads FYNNEI. The CDR3 has 15 residues. The chain's CDR3 is CASRGLQGPEYGYTF. CDR3 bases: TGTGCCAGCAGGGGACTACAGGGGCCCGAGTATGGCTACACCTTC.

This clone was found a few times. Written as DNA, the CDR3 is TGCAGCGTCGCCACTAGCGGCACAGATACGCAGTATTTT. As protein: CSVATSGTDTQYF. The genes are TRBV29-1 and TRBJ2-3, with 7 bases lining up with TRBD2. The ends lost 6 bases at V and 1 base at J; junction bases unmatched: 4. In germline, CDR1 is SQVTM, CDR2 ANQGSEA. The CDR3 spans 13 residues.

V is TRBV5-1 and J is TRBJ2-1, with a possible D match to TRBD1 (6 bases). The V gene's germline CDR1 is SGHRS and CDR2 YFSETQ. Trimming pared 4 bases from V and 10 bases from J, leaving 18 bases between. This CDR3 is 14 amino acids long. The CDR3 sequence: CASSIRGDGEEQFF. CDR3 nucleotide sequence: TGCGCCAGCAGCATCAGGGGCGATGGGGAAGAGCAGTTCTTC.

The rearrangement links TRBV7-2 to TRBJ2-1, with 7 bases fitting TRBD2. Germline CDR1 SGHTA, CDR2 FQGNSA. The CDR3 has 16 residues. With V trimmed by 5 bases and J by 0 bases, 7 bases remained unmatched. As DNA, the CDR3 is TGTGCCAGCAGCGTAGGAGCGGGGTTCTCCTACAATGAGCAGTTCTTC. It specifies CASSVGAGFSYNEQFF.

The chain recombines TRBV2 with TRBJ1-2, with D perhaps matching TRBD1 (5 bases). The V end lost 3 bases, the J end lost 4 bases, and 9 bases lay between the germline ends. Germline CDR1 is SNHLY and CDR2 is FYNNEI. The CDR3 is 13 residues long. The CDR3 region has the DNA TGTGCCAGCAGTGATGGGGGGTCCTATGGCTACACCTTC. Translation: CASSDGGSYGYTF.

The rearrangement joins TRBV5-4 to TRBJ1-3; the match to TRBD1 covers 8 bases. The CDR3 is made up of 15 amino acids. V lost 3 bases to trimming and J lost 1 base; unmatched junction nucleotides: 3. Per germline, CDR1 SGHNT and CDR2 YYREEE (reference sequence). In DNA form, the CDR3 reads TGTGCCAGCAGCTACGGACAGGGATCTGGAAACACCATATATTTT. It translates to CASSYGQGSGNTIYF.

The chain joins TRBV11-3 to TRBJ2-1; perhaps D is TRBD1 or TRBD2 (5 bases each). V lost 2 bases to trimming and J lost 5 bases, with 13 bases between them. CDR1 and CDR2 from the germline V gene are SGHNT and YENEEA. CDR3 size: 15 residues. CDR3 bases: TGTGCCAGCAGCTTAATTGGGACCCCAGACAATGAGCAGTTCTTC. Translation gives CASSLIGTPDNEQFF.

This chain uses TRBV15 with TRBJ2-7; tentatively, D is TRBD1 or TRBD2 (5 bases each). The V gene lost 6 bases and the J gene lost 5 bases, with 8 bases spanning the gap. The germline V gene encodes CDR1 LNHNV and CDR2 YYDKDF (reference sequence). This CDR3 comprises 11 residues. The CDR3 DNA is TGTGCCACCAGTTGGGGGAACGAGCAGTACTTC. Translating it yields CATSWGNEQYF.

The rearrangement joins TRBV7-2 to TRBJ2-3, with TRBD1 matching over 8 bases. Germline V gene data show CDR1 as SGHTA and CDR2 as FQGNSA. There are 15 residues in the CDR3. The trim removed 3 bases at V and 5 bases at J, leaving 7 bases unmatched. Here the CDR3 reads CASSFAGGPGDTQYF. The CDR3 nucleotides read TGTGCCAGCAGCTTCGCAGGGGGCCCGGGAGATACGCAGTATTTT.

The sample holds many counts of this clone. The J gene is TRBJ1-1, the V gene TRBV5-1; D gene unclear. Trimming shortened V by 0 bases and J by 4 bases, and 10 bases separated the two germline ends. There are 14 residues in the CDR3. CDR1 SGHRS and CDR2 YFSETQ come from the germline V gene. The CDR3 protein is CASSLGPGSTEAFF. The DNA for the CDR3 is TGCGCCAGCAGCTTGGGTCCCGGGAGCACTGAAGCTTTCTTT.

This clone was found once. CDR3: CASSHGGSQPQHF. CDR3 bases: TGTGCCAGCTCGCACGGCGGCTCTCAGCCCCAGCATTTT. The chain couples TRBV18 to TRBJ1-5; D unresolved. Trimming removed 6 bases from V and 6 bases from J, with 12 bases in between. CDR3 length equals 13 residues. Per germline, CDR1 KGHSH and CDR2 LQKENI.

The chain employs TRBV10-2 and TRBJ2-2; tentative D call: TRBD1 (6 bases). The CDR3 sequence is 14 residues long. CDR1 WSHSY and CDR2 SAAADI come from the germline V gene. Trimming pared 7 bases from V and 3 bases from J, leaving 12 bases between. CDR3 nucleotide sequence: TGCGCCAGCATAAAGACAGGCTACACCGGGGAGCTGTTTTTT. This encodes CASIKTGYTGELFF.

The chain has TRBV27 and TRBJ1-2; D possibly corresponds to TRBD1 (6 bases). Germline loops: CDR1 MNHEY, CDR2 SMNVEV (reference sequence). The CDR3 is 13 amino acids. The V and J ends lost 6 bases and 8 bases respectively, with 16 bases between them. CDR3 DNA sequence: TGTGCCAGCAGGTCACAGGGTAGAGGAGGCTACACCTTC. Its translation is CASRSQGRGGYTF.